This is a list of T cell receptor beta chains from one sample in a study of blood T cell repertoires in COVID-19. TCRdb's table, derived via immunoSEQ multiplex PCR, lists solely in-frame clones and lacks some. The sample lists 300,000 to 400,000 clones, 90% occurring once. Material for sequencing was PBMCs or T cells enriched from blood (not recorded which). The receptors here all came from a man in his fifties or sixties who had recovered from COVID-19. Each CDR3 is given with its conserved first and last residue. The order of the fields is V gene, clone size, J gene, D gene, CDR3 protein, CDR3 DNA. A D gene is named only where the DNA matches it firmly. Only part of the rows carry a size: once, few, many, or a class if the clone is expanded.

TRBV29-1,NA,TRBJ1-6,TRBD1,CSVRQGSNSPLHF,TGCAGCGTGAGACAGGGATCTAATTCACCCCTCCACTTT
TRBV5-1,NA,TRBJ2-3,TRBD1,CASSPGQGKTDTQYF,TGCGCCAGCAGCCCGGGACAGGGGAAGACAGATACGCAGTATTTT
TRBV19,NA,TRBJ2-3,TRBD1,CASSNRGHTQYF,TGTGCCAGTAGTAACAGGGGGCACACGCAGTATTTT
TRBV5-8,NA,TRBJ2-1,TRBD1,CASSDRVPPKNNEQFF,TGTGCCAGCAGCGACAGGGTTCCCCCGAAAAACAATGAGCAGTTCTTC
TRBV27,NA,TRBJ2-1,TRBD1,CASSRITGVNEQFF,TGTGCCAGCAGCCGTATAACAGGGGTCAATGAGCAGTTCTTC
TRBV4-1,few,TRBJ1-5,NA,CASSPAPTRDQPQHF,TGCGCCAGCAGCCCAGCACCCACCAGGGATCAGCCCCAGCATTTT
TRBV30,NA,TRBJ1-6,NA,CAWMAQKNNSPLHF,TGTGCCTGGATGGCCCAAAAGAATAATTCACCCCTCCACTTT
TRBV5-1,NA,TRBJ1-1,TRBD1,CASRRQPISGTGVYRSTEAFF,TGCGCCAGCCGGCGACAACCAATCTCCGGGACAGGGGTTTATCGGAGCACTGAAGCTTTCTTT
TRBV5-1,NA,TRBJ2-2,NA,CASSRITEAGELFF,TGCGCCAGCAGCCGGATAACAGAAGCCGGGGAGCTGTTTTTT
TRBV5-1,NA,TRBJ2-1,TRBD2,CASSKGLAGRGSEQFF,TGCGCCAGCAGCAAGGGACTAGCGGGTAGGGGAAGTGAGCAGTTCTTC
TRBV11-2,NA,TRBJ2-1,TRBD2,CASSSRTSAGSYNEQFF,TGTGCCAGCAGCTCGAGGACTAGCGCGGGTTCCTACAATGAGCAGTTCTTC
TRBV11-3,NA,TRBJ1-4,TRBD1,CASSFDRGTGKEKLFF,TGTGCCAGCAGCTTCGACAGGGGAACGGGAAAAGAAAAACTGTTTTTT
TRBV6-6,NA,TRBJ1-3,TRBD1,CASQPGTGAGNTIYF,TGTGCCAGCCAGCCGGGGACAGGGGCTGGAAACACCATATATTTT
TRBV4-1,NA,TRBJ2-1,TRBD2,CASSPRPSASGSTNEQFF,TGCGCCAGCAGCCCCCGACCATCGGCTAGCGGGAGTACGAATGAGCAGTTCTTC
TRBV12-3/TRBV12-4,NA,TRBJ1-1,NA,CASSFVGTEAFF,TGTGCCAGCAGTTTTGTCGGGACTGAAGCTTTCTTT
TRBV24-1,NA,TRBJ2-3,TRBD1,CATSATGTGREDTQYF,TGTGCCACCAGTGCCACCGGGACAGGACGAGAAGATACGCAGTATTTT
TRBV7-6,NA,TRBJ2-5,TRBD2,CASSLEGGRAQETQYF,TGTGCCAGCAGCTTAGAAGGCGGGAGGGCCCAAGAGACCCAGTACTTC
TRBV3-1/TRBV3-2,NA,TRBJ2-3,NA,CASSHLLDTQYF,TGTGCCAGCAGCCACCTTTTAGATACGCAGTATTTT
TRBV11-2,NA,TRBJ1-1,NA,CASTQMYTEAFF,TGTGCCAGCACCCAAATGTACACTGAAGCTTTCTTT
TRBV28,NA,TRBJ1-4,NA,CASSLLPGHGLGKLFF,TGTGCCAGCAGCCTATTACCGGGACACGGATTGGGAAAACTGTTTTTT
TRBV4-1,NA,TRBJ1-1,NA,CASSLGGGVNTEAFF,TGCGCCAGCAGCCTAGGAGGGGGGGTTAACACTGAAGCTTTCTTT
TRBV9,NA,TRBJ1-2,NA,CASSPSVSLDYGYTF,TGTGCCAGCAGCCCGAGCGTGTCACTGGACTATGGCTACACCTTC
TRBV28,NA,TRBJ1-1,NA,CASIKNQGGNNEAFF,TGTGCCAGCATTAAAAATCAGGGCGGGAACAATGAAGCTTTCTTT
TRBV5-1,NA,TRBJ1-4,NA,CASSMTENNEKLFF,TGCGCCAGCAGCATGACAGAGAATAATGAAAAACTGTTTTTT
TRBV9,NA,TRBJ2-7,TRBD2,CASSLLAGGPDEQYF,TGTGCCAGCAGCTTACTAGCGGGGGGGCCCGACGAGCAGTACTTC